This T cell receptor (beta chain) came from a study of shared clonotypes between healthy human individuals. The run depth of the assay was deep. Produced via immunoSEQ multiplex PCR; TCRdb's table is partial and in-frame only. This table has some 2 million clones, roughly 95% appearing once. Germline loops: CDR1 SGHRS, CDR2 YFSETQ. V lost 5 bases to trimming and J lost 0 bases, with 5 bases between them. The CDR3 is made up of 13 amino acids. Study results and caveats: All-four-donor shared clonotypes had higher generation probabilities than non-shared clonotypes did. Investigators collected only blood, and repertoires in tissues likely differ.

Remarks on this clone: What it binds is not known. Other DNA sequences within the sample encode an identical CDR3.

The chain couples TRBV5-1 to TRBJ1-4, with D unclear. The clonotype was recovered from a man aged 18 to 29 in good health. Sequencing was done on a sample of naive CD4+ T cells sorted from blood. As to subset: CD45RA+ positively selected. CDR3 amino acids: CASRQATNEKLFF. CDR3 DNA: TGCGCCAGCAGACAAGCAACTAATGAAAAACTGTTTTTT.